The T cell receptor beta chain under discussion was sequenced for a study of cytomegalovirus exposure and HLA in healthy donors. Trimming at V came to 4 bases and at J to 2 bases, leaving 7 bases not matched to a gene. The CDR3 contains 16 residues. From germline, CDR1 is MGHRA and CDR2 YSYEKL. Use of 60 Vbeta and 13 Jbeta primers characterized the PCR. Clones were sequenced by immunoSEQ multiplex PCR, and TCRdb holds only the in-frame ones, with some missing. The table includes around 140,000 clones, 82% detected once. V gene TRBV4-1 combines with J gene TRBJ2-2, with 7 bases fitting TRBD1. The clonotype was recovered from a woman aged 60-70 years in good health and CMV-seropositive. Sequencing used PBMCs. The CDR3, as DNA: TGCGCCAGCAGCCCGCTTCAGGGGGATAACACCGGGGAGCTGTTTTTT. It specifies CASSPLQGDNTGELFF.